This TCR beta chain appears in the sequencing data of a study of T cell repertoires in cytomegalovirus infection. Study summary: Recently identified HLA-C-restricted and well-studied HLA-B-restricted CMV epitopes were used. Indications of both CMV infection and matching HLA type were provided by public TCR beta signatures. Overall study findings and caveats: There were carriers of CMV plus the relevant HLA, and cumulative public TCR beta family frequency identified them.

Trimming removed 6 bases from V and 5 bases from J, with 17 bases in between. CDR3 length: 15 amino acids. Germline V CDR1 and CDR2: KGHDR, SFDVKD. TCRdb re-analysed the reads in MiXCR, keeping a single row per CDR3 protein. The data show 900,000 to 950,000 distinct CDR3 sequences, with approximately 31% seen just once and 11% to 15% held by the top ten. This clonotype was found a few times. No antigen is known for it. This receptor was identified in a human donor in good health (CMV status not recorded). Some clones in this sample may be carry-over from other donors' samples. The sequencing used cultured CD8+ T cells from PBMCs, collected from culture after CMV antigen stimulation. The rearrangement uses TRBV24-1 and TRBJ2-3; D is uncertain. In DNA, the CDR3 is TGTGCCACCAGTACTCCAGGATTCGTAGGAGATACGCAGTATTTT. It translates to CATSTPGFVGDTQYF.